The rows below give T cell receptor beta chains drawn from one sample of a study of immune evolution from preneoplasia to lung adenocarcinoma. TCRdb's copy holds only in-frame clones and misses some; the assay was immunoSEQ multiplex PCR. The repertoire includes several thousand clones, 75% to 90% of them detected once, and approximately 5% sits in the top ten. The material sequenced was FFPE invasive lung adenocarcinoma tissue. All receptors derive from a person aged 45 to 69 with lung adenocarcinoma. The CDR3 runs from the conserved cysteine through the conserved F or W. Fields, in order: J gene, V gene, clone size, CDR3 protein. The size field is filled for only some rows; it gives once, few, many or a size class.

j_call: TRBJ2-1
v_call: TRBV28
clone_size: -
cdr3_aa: CASSRDRVRNEQFF

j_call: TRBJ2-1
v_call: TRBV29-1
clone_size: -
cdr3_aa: CSVDIAGDRNEQFF

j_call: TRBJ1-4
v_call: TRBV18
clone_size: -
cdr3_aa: CASSPRQGDNEKLFF

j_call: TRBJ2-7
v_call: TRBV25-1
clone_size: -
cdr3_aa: CATMARGLVFYEQYF

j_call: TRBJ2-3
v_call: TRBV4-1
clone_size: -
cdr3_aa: CASSQEYAALSTDTQYF

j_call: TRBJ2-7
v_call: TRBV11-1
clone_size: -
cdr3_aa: CASSSGYGYEQYF

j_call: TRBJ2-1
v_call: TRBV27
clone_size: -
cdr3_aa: CASSPASYNEQFF

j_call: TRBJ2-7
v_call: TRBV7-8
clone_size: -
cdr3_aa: CASSLRQGASYEQYF

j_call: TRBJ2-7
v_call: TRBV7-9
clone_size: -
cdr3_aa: CASSLFEREALGSDEQYF

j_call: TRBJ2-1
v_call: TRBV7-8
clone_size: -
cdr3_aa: CASSSRQGAYNEQFF

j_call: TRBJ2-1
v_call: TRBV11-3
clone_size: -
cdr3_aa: CASSPGEGVALNEQFF

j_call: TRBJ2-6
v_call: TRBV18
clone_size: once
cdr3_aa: CASSPARSGANVLTF

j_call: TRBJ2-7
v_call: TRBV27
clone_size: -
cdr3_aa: CASRPGLGAYEQYF

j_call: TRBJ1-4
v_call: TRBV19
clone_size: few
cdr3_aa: CASSRTATNEKLFF

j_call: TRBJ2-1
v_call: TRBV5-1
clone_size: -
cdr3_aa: CASSYTGQSSYNEQFF

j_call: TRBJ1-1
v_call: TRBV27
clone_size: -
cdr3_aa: CASRWTGLNTEAFF

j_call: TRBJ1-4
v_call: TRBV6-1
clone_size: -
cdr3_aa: CASSETPSGAGEKLFF

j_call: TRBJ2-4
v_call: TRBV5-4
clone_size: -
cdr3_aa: CASSLSQENIQYF

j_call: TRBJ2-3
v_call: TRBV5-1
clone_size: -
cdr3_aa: CASSRTSTDTQYF